This T cell receptor beta chain was recorded in a study of blood T cell repertoires in COVID-19 (dated by TCRdb to about 2020). In terms of the full investigation: Collaborator samples came from the United States, Italy and Spain and covered acute and convalescent phases of COVID-19. The prospective study material was composed of cDNA or gDNA derived from T cells, B-cell-depleted T cells, or PBMCs. The dataset comprised deeply sampled blood TCRbeta repertoires from subjects exposed to, actively infected with, or recovered from COVID-19. The repertoires were made available in a free public database intended to serve as a resource for research on the immune response to SARS-CoV-2. The samples were drawn from the first 160 participants of the ongoing ImmuneRACE study and from 1,254 subjects provided by 6 global collaborators. The sample metadata nearly always contained a de-identified subject ID, COVID-19 status, age in years and sex. Where HLA class I and class II types were available, the types were taken from metadata supplied by the sample provider, not from assay-based typing. Overall study outcomes, separate from this receptor: Clinical and demographic metadata were provided uncurated, with the amount varying by source and participant.

TCRbeta CDR3 regions were amplified from genomic DNA by means of the immunoSEQ Assay, a bias-controlled multiplex PCR. As for how the authors treated the data: Within the assay, amplification of reference gene primers was used to estimate how many nucleated cells each sample contained. To quantify the absolute abundance of each unique TCRbeta CDR3 rearrangement, sequence reads were collapsed and filtered. For each sample, productive Simpson clonality was calculated as the square root of Simpson's diversity index across productive rearrangements. TCRdb holds this immuneACCESS table with in-frame rearrangements only. Some clones are missing; in checked studies, unresolved V genes explain under half, and the rest has no known cause. That table supplies the V and J calls and clone size; D and trimming were determined from the DNA. The sample has about 390,000 clones on record, around 87% of them singletons. The ten largest clonotypes hold 2.3% of the sample.

As regards this clone: This clone's antigen is unknown. Qualities for individual bases were not recorded, and no much larger clone is one base off.

In Seattle, one collaborating source enrolled patients while the infection was active and tracked those patients longitudinally over the course of disease. Each collaborating institution followed its own protocols to collect whole blood in K2EDTA tubes. For TCRbeta analysis, collaborators shipped samples in one of three forms: frozen whole blood, isolated PBMCs, or DNA extracted from either of those sample types. The germline V gene encodes CDR1 SGHTS and CDR2 YDEGEE. Reading from cysteine to phenylalanine, the CDR3 counts 15 amino acids. Kept here is only the CDR3 DNA, which spans 45 bases and is read in frame from base 1. V trim: 2 bases; J trim: 4 bases; unmatched bases: 7.

The sequence links TRBV5-8 to TRBJ1-1; 8 of the junction bases match TRBD1. The source of this sequence is a woman aged 60-75 years with COVID-19, enrolled during active disease. The material sequenced was peripheral blood. The base sequence is TGTGCCAGCAGCTTCAGGGGGCGGTTATTCACTGAAGCTTTCTTT. This yields the protein CASSFRGRLFTEAFF. Extended through the reference TRBV5-8 and TRBJ1-1 proteins, this CDR3 yields the full variable domain: EAGVTQSPTHLIKTRGQQATLRCSPISGHTSVYWYQQALGLGLQFLLWYDEGEERNRGNFPPRFSGRQFPNYSSELNVNALELEDSALYLCASSFRGRLFTEAFFGQGTRLTVV.